One T cell receptor (beta chain) is described in this entry. This specimen comes from a study of blood T cell repertoires in COVID-19. Study-wide background: Samples of COVID-19 (acute and convalescent) were obtained from the United States, Italy and Spain. PBMCs, B-cell-depleted T cells, or T cells provided the cDNA or gDNA that made up the material.

The CDR3 extends over 15 amino acids. After removal of 2 bases from V and 7 bases from J, the junction contained 8 bases not matched to a gene. Germline assignment: CDR1 LGHDT and CDR2 YNNKEL (reference sequence). In the source study's methods: The assay estimated nucleated cells by amplifying reference gene primers. The repertoire was sequenced with immunoSEQ multiplex PCR; TCRdb's copy has only in-frame clones and lacks some. V and J calls and clone size are copied from that table; D and trimming were computed from the DNA. The sample contains around 240,000 clones, around 80% of which appear only once.

This clonotype was sampled from a woman of 80 years or more with acute or convalescent COVID-19. Sequencing used peripheral blood. The rearrangement links TRBV3-1 (or the pseudogene TRBV3-2) to TRBJ1-5; 7 nucleotides align to TRBD1. CDR3: CASSQLAAGGQPQHF. The DNA of the CDR3 is TGTGCCAGCAGCCAATTGGCGGCAGGGGGGCAGCCCCAGCATTTT.